Listed here is a single TCR beta chain. Its cognate antigen has yet to be identified. The record has no base qualities; no much larger clone is one base away. The CDR3 regions of human TCRbeta chains were analyzed by immunosequencing. The authors' pipeline ran thus. Repertoire TCRs were checked for matches against a reference library of SARS-CoV-2-specific TCRs that had been generated using the MIRA antigen-specificity platform. Breadth was defined as the fraction of unique TCRs that were SARS-CoV-2-associated, and depth was defined as the fraction of total T cells that were SARS-CoV-2-associated. Each spike-specific TCR was assigned to its reactive spike region and to a CD4 or CD8 class using the MIRA data. Log10-transformed breadth and depth values were compared by one-way ANOVA with Sidak's multiple comparisons tests. Not all clones reach the TCRdb copy of this immuneACCESS table, which keeps in-frame sequences only. Checked studies attribute under half of the gap to unresolved V genes and leave the rest unexplained. D and trimming come from the DNA, and the V and J calls and clone size come from that table. The sample table lists 85,000 to 100,000 clones, 80% to 90% of them with a count of one. 6.3% of the sample rests with the top ten.

The source of the sample is a study of T cell responses to AZD1222 COVID-19 vaccine (dated by TCRdb to the early 2020s). Describing the broader study: AZD1222 recipients given second doses at about 4 weeks or at about 12 weeks were pooled, since spike-specific TCR depth and breadth were not found to differ between the two schedules. A total of more than 230 trial participants underwent TCR sequencing, of whom more than 200 had received two doses of AZD1222 and approximately 25 had received two doses of the MenACWY control vaccine. Trial participants were enrolled by age into subgroups of 18-55, 56-69 and 70-plus years, and around 150, 28 and 57 TCR-sequenced participants, respectively, were included in these subgroups.

Overall results and qualifications from the work: Conclusions about previously exposed vaccinees were limited because only a handful of AZD1222 recipients were SARS-CoV-2 seropositive at baseline. Spike-specific TCR breadth and depth rose significantly after two AZD1222 doses compared with day 0 and with MenACWY recipients. Because no samples from the day 14 peak response were available, repertoires could be characterized only after the peak T cell response. Reportedly, close to half of the unique spike-specific TCRs recognized epitopes lying outside the regions that are mutated in the B.1.351 and B.1.1.7 variants. In the small 56-69-year group, the increase in depth fell short of significance, most likely because of low power. CD4 TCRs associated with the vaccine covered the entire spike protein, and the dominant responses were in regions 160-218 and 743-854. Participants were mostly white British and included more females than males, and it was suggested by the authors that clonal diversity may have been underestimated.

The CDR3 runs 15 residues from the cysteine to the phenylalanine. Of all the DNA, just the CDR3 is kept, 45 bases in frame from base 1. The germline V gene encodes CDR1 LGHNA and CDR2 YSLEER. The junction carries 12 bases between V and J, which are trimmed by 0 bases and 6 bases respectively. The time point label, as the study defines it: baseline before first vaccination. The vaccinee samples were drawn from two UK trials, COV001 and COV002, one of which was a single-blind randomized controlled phase 2/3 trial testing AZD1222 (ChAdOx1 nCoV-19) in healthy adults. For TCRbeta chain sequencing, PBMC samples from trial participants were taken at day 0 and at day 28 after the second dose.

Here the sequenced sample was peripheral blood, taken on day 0 of AZD1222 vaccination. This sequence uses TRBV4-3 and TRBJ1-5, with the D segment identity uncertain. This sequence was found in an adult in good health. The DNA is TGCGCCAGCAGCCAAGATTTGGGTGCCGGTCAGCCCCAGCATTTT. This gives the protein CASSQDLGAGQPQHF.